This T cell receptor beta chain was sequenced for a study of immune evolution from preneoplasia to lung adenocarcinoma. Histologic diagnosis was independently verified by two lung pathologists. About this clone: Its antigen is unidentified.

V was clipped by 8 bases and J by 3 bases, with 19 bases between them. The CDR3 spans 15 residues. Germline V gene data show CDR1 as MDHEN and CDR2 as SYDVKM. Study-wide results and limits: Later-stage lesions seemingly showed higher T cell density and diversity than normal lung. From normal lung to invasive adenocarcinoma, top clone frequencies appeared to decrease.

The assay was immunoSEQ multiplex PCR, and TCRdb's table has in-frame clones only and misses some. The sample consists of about 5,000 clones, roughly 83% of them appearing once. The V gene is TRBV28, the J gene TRBJ2-5; perhaps TRBD1 as D (7 bases). The receptor was isolated from a person between 65 and 79 years old with lung adenocarcinoma. The material sequenced was FFPE adjacent normal lung tissue. This CDR3 reads CASQPTGEVEETQYF. The DNA for the CDR3 is TGTGCCAGCCAACCAACAGGGGAGGTAGAAGAGACCCAGTACTTC.